The rows below give T cell receptor beta chains drawn from one sample of a study of T cells in Graves' hyperthyroidism and ophthalmopathy. TCRdb processed the multiplex PCR reads anew with MiXCR; each CDR3 protein has one entry. The repertoire holds 350,000 or so distinct CDR3 sequences, with about 18% as singletons. Sequencing input: blood. The receptors were gathered from a woman aged 30 to 39 with Graves' hyperthyroidism that later progressed to Graves' ophthalmopathy. The CDR3 runs from the conserved cysteine through the conserved F or W. The order of the fields is clone size, V gene, D gene, CDR3 length, J gene, CDR3 protein, CDR3 DNA. D genes are given only for firm matches. For some rows the clone size is stated as once, few or many, or as a class when expanded; others skip it.

clone_size: many; v_call: TRBV9; d_call: TRBD2; cdr3_length: 14; j_call: TRBJ2-7; cdr3_aa: CASSSSGDTYEQYF; cdr3_nt: TGTGCCAGCAGCTCTAGCGGGGATACCTACGAGCAGTACTTC
clone_size: many; v_call: TRBV10-3; d_call: .; cdr3_length: 19; j_call: TRBJ2-6; cdr3_aa: CAISESLLLSASGANVLTF; cdr3_nt: TGTGCCATCAGTGAGTCGTTGTTGCTAAGCGCCTCTGGGGCCAACGTCCTGACTTTC
clone_size: few; v_call: TRBV28; d_call: .; cdr3_length: 15; j_call: TRBJ2-7; cdr3_aa: CASSFLVGSVYEQYF; cdr3_nt: TGTGCCAGCAGTTTTCTGGTGGGGTCAGTCTACGAGCAGTACTTC
clone_size: once; v_call: TRBV12-3/TRBV12-4; d_call: .; cdr3_length: 14; j_call: TRBJ1-5; cdr3_aa: CASSPTGPSQPQHF; cdr3_nt: TGTGCCAGCAGTCCAACAGGGCCAAGTCAGCCCCAGCATTTT
clone_size: .; v_call: TRBV5-1; d_call: .; cdr3_length: 15; j_call: TRBJ2-1; cdr3_aa: CASSYSAGVGNEQFF; cdr3_nt: TGCGCCAGCAGCTATTCAGCGGGCGTCGGCAATGAGCAGTTCTTC
clone_size: many; v_call: TRBV7-8; d_call: .; cdr3_length: 18; j_call: TRBJ1-1; cdr3_aa: CASSLAGTRRGWGTEAFF; cdr3_nt: TGTGCCAGCAGCTTAGCCGGTACCCGAAGAGGGTGGGGCACTGAAGCTTTCTTT
clone_size: many; v_call: TRBV7-9; d_call: TRBD2; cdr3_length: 15; j_call: TRBJ2-1; cdr3_aa: CASSLPSGSSNEQFF; cdr3_nt: TGTGCCAGCAGCTTACCTAGCGGGAGCTCAAATGAGCAGTTCTTC
clone_size: many; v_call: TRBV27; d_call: TRBD2; cdr3_length: 15; j_call: TRBJ2-1; cdr3_aa: CASSFGTSGRNEQFF; cdr3_nt: TGTGCCAGCAGTTTCGGGACTAGCGGGCGGAATGAGCAGTTCTTC
clone_size: many; v_call: TRBV3-1; d_call: .; cdr3_length: 15; j_call: TRBJ2-7; cdr3_aa: CASSLSFVPTYEQYF; cdr3_nt: TGTGCCAGCAGCCTGTCCTTTGTGCCGACCTACGAGCAGTACTTC
clone_size: many; v_call: TRBV10-3; d_call: TRBD2; cdr3_length: 13; j_call: TRBJ2-7; cdr3_aa: CAVGGGPIYEQYF; cdr3_nt: TGTGCCGTCGGGGGGGGTCCCATATACGAGCAGTACTTC
clone_size: many; v_call: TRBV12-3/TRBV12-4; d_call: .; cdr3_length: 16; j_call: TRBJ2-2; cdr3_aa: CASSLVVGPATGELFF; cdr3_nt: TGTGCCAGCAGTTTAGTTGTAGGGCCCGCCACCGGGGAGCTGTTTTTT
clone_size: .; v_call: TRBV20-1; d_call: .; cdr3_length: 15; j_call: TRBJ2-3; cdr3_aa: CSATLGRGLTDTQYF; cdr3_nt: TGCAGTGCCACTTTGGGGCGGGGACTCACAGATACGCAGTATTTT
clone_size: many; v_call: TRBV25-1; d_call: TRBD2; cdr3_length: 19; j_call: TRBJ2-5; cdr3_aa: CASSVEVAGGNGVGETQYF; cdr3_nt: TGTGCCAGCAGTGTAGAGGTAGCGGGGGGGAACGGGGTAGGGGAGACCCAGTACTTC
clone_size: .; v_call: TRBV27; d_call: TRBD2; cdr3_length: 17; j_call: TRBJ2-1; cdr3_aa: CASSAKWTSGRGTEQFF; cdr3_nt: TGTGCCAGCAGTGCGAAGTGGACTAGCGGGAGGGGTACTGAGCAGTTCTTC
clone_size: many; v_call: TRBV30; d_call: TRBD2; cdr3_length: 14; j_call: TRBJ2-7; cdr3_aa: CAWRELAGAPEQYF; cdr3_nt: TGTGCCTGGAGGGAACTAGCGGGGGCCCCGGAGCAGTACTTC
clone_size: few; v_call: TRBV19; d_call: TRBD2; cdr3_length: 13; j_call: TRBJ2-7; cdr3_aa: CASQREGDYEQYF; cdr3_nt: TGTGCCAGTCAGCGGGAGGGTGACTACGAGCAGTACTTC
clone_size: many; v_call: TRBV6-1; d_call: TRBD2; cdr3_length: 16; j_call: TRBJ2-1; cdr3_aa: CASSVPGGENYNEQFF; cdr3_nt: TGTGCCAGCAGTGTCCCGGGGGGGGAGAATTACAATGAGCAGTTCTTC
clone_size: .; v_call: TRBV11-2; d_call: .; cdr3_length: 16; j_call: TRBJ2-3; cdr3_aa: CASSHPGPTGADTQYF; cdr3_nt: TGTGCCAGCAGCCATCCGGGACCCACTGGGGCAGATACGCAGTATTTT
clone_size: many; v_call: TRBV19; d_call: .; cdr3_length: 15; j_call: TRBJ1-1; cdr3_aa: CASSIVPGGNTEAFF; cdr3_nt: TGTGCCAGTAGTATAGTCCCCGGGGGTAACACTGAAGCTTTCTTT
clone_size: many; v_call: TRBV6-1; d_call: .; cdr3_length: 15; j_call: TRBJ1-1; cdr3_aa: CASRDPVGSYTEAFF; cdr3_nt: TGTGCCAGCAGGGACCCCGTCGGGTCTTACACTGAAGCTTTCTTT
clone_size: many; v_call: TRBV9; d_call: .; cdr3_length: 10; j_call: TRBJ1-2; cdr3_aa: CASRNYGYTF; cdr3_nt: TGTGCCAGCAGAAACTATGGCTACACCTTC
clone_size: .; v_call: TRBV10-3; d_call: TRBD2; cdr3_length: 17; j_call: TRBJ2-2; cdr3_aa: CAISESSVAGEGGELFF; cdr3_nt: TGTGCCATCAGTGAGTCATCGGTAGCGGGAGAGGGCGGGGAGCTGTTTTTT
clone_size: few; v_call: TRBV2; d_call: .; cdr3_length: 16; j_call: TRBJ1-6; cdr3_aa: CASSCTSQGGGSPLHF; cdr3_nt: TGTGCCAGCAGCTGCACCTCTCAGGGCGGTGGTTCACCCCTCCACTTT
clone_size: many; v_call: TRBV28; d_call: TRBD1; cdr3_length: 22; j_call: TRBJ2-2; cdr3_aa: CASTPVGVGTGWVPANTGELFF; cdr3_nt: TGTGCCAGCACCCCCGTTGGAGTTGGGACAGGGTGGGTCCCCGCGAACACCGGGGAGCTGTTTTTT
clone_size: .; v_call: TRBV3-1; d_call: .; cdr3_length: 15; j_call: TRBJ1-5; cdr3_aa: CASSWNPGPTQPQHF; cdr3_nt: TGTGCCAGCAGCTGGAATCCGGGACCGACCCAGCCCCAGCATTTT
clone_size: many; v_call: TRBV27; d_call: TRBD2; cdr3_length: 20; j_call: TRBJ2-3; cdr3_aa: CASSLGPGLAGVWDTDTQYF; cdr3_nt: TGTGCCAGCAGTTTAGGACCGGGACTAGCGGGAGTTTGGGACACAGATACGCAGTATTTT
clone_size: .; v_call: TRBV28; d_call: .; cdr3_length: 16; j_call: TRBJ1-5; cdr3_aa: CASSSPRGNGNQPQHF; cdr3_nt: TGTGCCAGCAGTTCCCCCCGAGGGAATGGCAATCAGCCCCAGCATTTT
clone_size: many; v_call: TRBV29-1; d_call: TRBD2; cdr3_length: 15; j_call: TRBJ2-5; cdr3_aa: CSVEHREDGWETQYF; cdr3_nt: TGCAGCGTTGAGCACCGGGAGGACGGCTGGGAGACCCAGTACTTC
clone_size: .; v_call: TRBV19; d_call: TRBD1; cdr3_length: 17; j_call: TRBJ1-5; cdr3_aa: CASRRTGAQYSNQPQHF; cdr3_nt: TGTGCCAGTAGGAGGACAGGGGCGCAATATAGCAATCAGCCCCAGCATTTT
clone_size: many; v_call: TRBV12-3/TRBV12-4; d_call: TRBD2; cdr3_length: 16; j_call: TRBJ2-1; cdr3_aa: CASSLFGLAGANEQFF; cdr3_nt: TGTGCCAGCAGTTTATTCGGACTAGCGGGAGCTAATGAGCAGTTCTTC
clone_size: many; v_call: TRBV7-9; d_call: .; cdr3_length: 20; j_call: TRBJ1-6; cdr3_aa: CASSSTKVGGIGSYNSPLHF; cdr3_nt: TGTGCCAGCAGCTCGACAAAGGTCGGAGGGATCGGATCATATAATTCACCCCTCCACTTT
clone_size: many; v_call: TRBV24-1; d_call: .; cdr3_length: 14; j_call: TRBJ2-5; cdr3_aa: CATSDRTRQETQYF; cdr3_nt: TGTGCCACCAGTGACCGAACTAGGCAGGAGACCCAGTACTTC
clone_size: many; v_call: TRBV29-1; d_call: .; cdr3_length: 11; j_call: TRBJ2-7; cdr3_aa: CSVGEGMEQYF; cdr3_nt: TGCAGCGTTGGTGAGGGGATGGAGCAGTACTTC
clone_size: .; v_call: TRBV6-1; d_call: .; cdr3_length: 14; j_call: TRBJ1-5; cdr3_aa: CASKPLNSNQPQHF; cdr3_nt: TGTGCCAGCAAGCCACTTAATAGCAATCAGCCCCAGCATTTT
clone_size: .; v_call: TRBV13; d_call: .; cdr3_length: 12; j_call: TRBJ2-2; cdr3_aa: CASSTWAGELFF; cdr3_nt: TGTGCCAGCTCCACGTGGGCCGGGGAGCTGTTTTTT
clone_size: few; v_call: TRBV14; d_call: TRBD1; cdr3_length: 14; j_call: TRBJ1-1; cdr3_aa: CASSLLGQGVRAFF; cdr3_nt: TGTGCCAGCAGCCTACTGGGACAGGGAGTGCGGGCTTTCTTT
clone_size: few; v_call: TRBV14; d_call: .; cdr3_length: 23; j_call: TRBJ2-6; cdr3_aa: CASSPRLYVAKKVEISGANVLTF; cdr3_nt: TGTGCCAGCAGCCCCCGGCTTTATGTAGCCAAGAAGGTTGAAATCTCTGGGGCCAACGTCCTGACTTTC